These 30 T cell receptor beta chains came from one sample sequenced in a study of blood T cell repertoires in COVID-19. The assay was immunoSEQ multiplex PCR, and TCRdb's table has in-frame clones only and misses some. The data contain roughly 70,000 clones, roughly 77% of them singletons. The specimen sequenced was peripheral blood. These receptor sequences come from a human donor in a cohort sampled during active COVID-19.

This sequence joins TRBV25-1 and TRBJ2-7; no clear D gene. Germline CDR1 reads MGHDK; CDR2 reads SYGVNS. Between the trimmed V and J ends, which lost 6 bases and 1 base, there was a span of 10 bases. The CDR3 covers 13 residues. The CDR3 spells CASRSSGSYEQYF. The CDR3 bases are TGTGCCAGCAGAAGTTCCGGGTCCTACGAGCAGTACTTC.

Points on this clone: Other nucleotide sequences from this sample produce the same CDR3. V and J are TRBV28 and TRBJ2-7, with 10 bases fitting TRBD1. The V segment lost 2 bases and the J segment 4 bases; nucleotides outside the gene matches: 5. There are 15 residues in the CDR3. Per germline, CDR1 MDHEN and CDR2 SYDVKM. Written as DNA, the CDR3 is TGTGCCAGCAGTTTACAGGGACAGGGGCTATACGAGCAGTACTTC. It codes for CASSLQGQGLYEQYF.

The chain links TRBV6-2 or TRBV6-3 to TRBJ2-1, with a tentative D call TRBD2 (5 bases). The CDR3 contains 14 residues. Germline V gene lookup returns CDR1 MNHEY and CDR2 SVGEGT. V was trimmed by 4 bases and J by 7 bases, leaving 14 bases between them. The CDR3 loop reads CASSFSEGLNEQFF. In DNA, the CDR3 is TGTGCCAGCAGTTTTAGCGAAGGATTGAATGAGCAGTTCTTC.

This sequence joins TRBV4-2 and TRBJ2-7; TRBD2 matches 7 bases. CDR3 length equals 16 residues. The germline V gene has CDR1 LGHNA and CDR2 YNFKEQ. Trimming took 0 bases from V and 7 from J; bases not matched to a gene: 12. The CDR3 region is CASSQDQGLRSKEQYF. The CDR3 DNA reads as TGTGCCAGCAGCCAAGATCAGGGACTACGTTCGAAAGAGCAGTACTTC.

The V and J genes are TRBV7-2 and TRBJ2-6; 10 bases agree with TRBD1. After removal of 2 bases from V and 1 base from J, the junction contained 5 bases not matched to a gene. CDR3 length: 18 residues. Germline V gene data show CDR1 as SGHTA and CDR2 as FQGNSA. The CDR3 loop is CASSLRGQGRSGANVLTF. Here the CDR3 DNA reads TGTGCCAGCAGCTTACGGGGACAGGGGAGGTCTGGGGCCAACGTCCTGACTTTC. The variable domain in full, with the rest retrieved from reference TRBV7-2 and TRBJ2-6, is GAGVSQSPSNKVTEKGKDVELRCDPISGHTALYWYRQSLGQGLEFLIYFQGNSAPDKSGLPSDRFSAERTGGSVSTLTIQRTQQEDSAVYLCASSLRGQGRSGANVLTFGAGSRLTVL.

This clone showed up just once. CDR3 in DNA: TGCGCCAGCAGCTTGGTAACTAGCGGAACCGGGGAGCTGTTTTTT. It translates to CASSLVTSGTGELFF. The rearrangement links TRBV5-1 to TRBJ2-2; 8 nucleotides align to TRBD2. Germline loops: CDR1 SGHRS, CDR2 YFSETQ. Trimming removed 0 bases from V and 5 bases from J; junction bases left unmatched: 3. The CDR3 spans 15 residues.

CDR3: CASGKGQGAKEQYF. The CDR3 bases are TGCGCCAGCGGCAAGGGACAGGGGGCGAAGGAGCAGTACTTC. The V gene is TRBV4-1, the J gene TRBJ2-7; TRBD1 aligns across 12 bases. This CDR3 region has 14 residues. The V and J ends lost 8 bases and 7 bases, in that order; junction bases with no gene match: 9. Germline V lookup: CDR1 MGHRA, CDR2 YSYEKL.

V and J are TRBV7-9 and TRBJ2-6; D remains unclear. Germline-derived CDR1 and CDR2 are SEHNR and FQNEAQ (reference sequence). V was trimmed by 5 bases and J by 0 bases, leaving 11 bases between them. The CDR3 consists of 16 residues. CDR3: CASSQTSGSGANVLTF. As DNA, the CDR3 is TGTGCCAGCAGCCAGACCTCGGGCTCTGGGGCCAACGTCCTGACTTTC. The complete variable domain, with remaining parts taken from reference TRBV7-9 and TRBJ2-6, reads DTGVSQNPRHKITKRGQNVTFRCDPISEHNRLYWYRQTLGQGPEFLTYFQNEAQLEKSRLLSDRFSAERPKGSFSTLEIQRTEQGDSAMYLCASSQTSGSGANVLTFGAGSRLTVL.

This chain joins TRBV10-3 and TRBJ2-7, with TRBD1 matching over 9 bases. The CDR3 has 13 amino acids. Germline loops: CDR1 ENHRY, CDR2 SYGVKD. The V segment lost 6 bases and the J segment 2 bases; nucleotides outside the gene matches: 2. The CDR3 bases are TGTGCCATCAGGGGGACAGGGACCTACGAGCAGTACTTC. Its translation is CAIRGTGTYEQYF.

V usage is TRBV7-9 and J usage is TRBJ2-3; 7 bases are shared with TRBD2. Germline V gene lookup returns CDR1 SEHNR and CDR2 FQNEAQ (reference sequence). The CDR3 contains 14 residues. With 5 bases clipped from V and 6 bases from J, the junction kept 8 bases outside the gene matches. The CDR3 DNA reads TGTGCCAGCAGCAAACGGCGAGCGGGGGATACGCAGTATTTT. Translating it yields CASSKRRAGDTQYF.

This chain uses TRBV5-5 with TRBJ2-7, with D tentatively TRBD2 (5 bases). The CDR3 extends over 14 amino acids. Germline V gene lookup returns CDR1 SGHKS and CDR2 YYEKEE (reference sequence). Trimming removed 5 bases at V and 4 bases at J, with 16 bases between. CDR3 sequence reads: CASRGSGAEYEQYF. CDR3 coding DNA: TGTGCCAGCAGGGGGAGCGGAGCGGAGTACGAGCAGTACTTC.

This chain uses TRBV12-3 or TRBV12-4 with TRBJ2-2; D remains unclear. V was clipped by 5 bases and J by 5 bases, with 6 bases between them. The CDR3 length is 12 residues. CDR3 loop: CASSPDTGELFF. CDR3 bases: TGTGCCAGCAGTCCAGATACCGGGGAGCTGTTTTTT.

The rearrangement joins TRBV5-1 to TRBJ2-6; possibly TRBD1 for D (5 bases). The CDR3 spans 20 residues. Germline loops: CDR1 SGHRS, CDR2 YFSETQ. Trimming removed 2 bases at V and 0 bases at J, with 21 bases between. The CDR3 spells CASSFLDSSYPSSGANVLTF. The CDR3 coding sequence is TGCGCCAGCAGCTTTCTCGACAGTTCCTACCCGAGCTCTGGGGCCAACGTCCTGACTTTC.

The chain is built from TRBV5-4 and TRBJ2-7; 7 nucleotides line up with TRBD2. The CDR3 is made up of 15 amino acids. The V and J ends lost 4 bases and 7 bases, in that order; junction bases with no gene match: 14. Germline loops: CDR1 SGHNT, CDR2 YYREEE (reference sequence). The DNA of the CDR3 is TGTGCCAGCAGCCGGCTTGGGGGGAGAGCGGGGGAGCAGTACTTC. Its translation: CASSRLGGRAGEQYF.

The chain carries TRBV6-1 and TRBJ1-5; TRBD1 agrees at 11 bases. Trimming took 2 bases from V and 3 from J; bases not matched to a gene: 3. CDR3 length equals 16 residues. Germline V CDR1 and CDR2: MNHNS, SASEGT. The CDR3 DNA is TGTGCCAGCAGTGAAAGGACAGGGGGCACCAATCAGCCCCAGCATTTT. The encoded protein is CASSERTGGTNQPQHF.

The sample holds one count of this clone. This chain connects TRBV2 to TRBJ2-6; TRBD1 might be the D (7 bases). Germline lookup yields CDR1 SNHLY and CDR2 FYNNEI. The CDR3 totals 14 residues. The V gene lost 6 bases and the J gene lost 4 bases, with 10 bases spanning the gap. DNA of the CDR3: TGTGCCAGCAGGCAGGGGGGCGGGGCCAACGTCCTGACTTTC. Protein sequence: CASRQGGGANVLTF. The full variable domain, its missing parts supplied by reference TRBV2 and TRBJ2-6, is EPEVTQTPSHQVTQMGQEVILRCVPISNHLYFYWYRQILGQKVEFLVSFYNNEISEKSEIFDDQFSVERPDGSNFTLKIRSTKLEDSAMYFCASRQGGGANVLTFGAGSRLTVL.

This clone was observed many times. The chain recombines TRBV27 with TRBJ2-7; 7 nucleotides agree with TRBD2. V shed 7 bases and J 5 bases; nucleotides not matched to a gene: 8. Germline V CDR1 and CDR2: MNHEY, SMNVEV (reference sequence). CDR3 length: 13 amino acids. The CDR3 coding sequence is TGTGCCAGCATGGGCGGGAGTGAAGACGAGCAGTACTTC. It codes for CASMGGSEDEQYF.

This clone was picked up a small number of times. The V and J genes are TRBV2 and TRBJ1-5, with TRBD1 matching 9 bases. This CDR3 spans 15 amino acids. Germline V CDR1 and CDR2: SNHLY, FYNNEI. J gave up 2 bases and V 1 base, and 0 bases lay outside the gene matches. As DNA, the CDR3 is TGTGCCAGCAGTGAAGGGACAGGGGGCAATCAGCCCCAGCATTTT. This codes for CASSEGTGGNQPQHF.

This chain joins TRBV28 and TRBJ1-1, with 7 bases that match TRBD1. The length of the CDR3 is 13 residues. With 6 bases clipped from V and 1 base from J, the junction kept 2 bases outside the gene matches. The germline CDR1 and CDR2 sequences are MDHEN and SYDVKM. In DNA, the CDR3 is TGTGCCAGCAGAAGACAGGGGAACACTGAAGCTTTCTTT. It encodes CASRRQGNTEAFF.

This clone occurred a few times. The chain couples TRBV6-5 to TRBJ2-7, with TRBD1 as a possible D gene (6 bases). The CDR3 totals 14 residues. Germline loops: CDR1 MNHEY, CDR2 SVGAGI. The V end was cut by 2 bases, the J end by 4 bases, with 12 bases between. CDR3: CASSYDRQGYEQYF. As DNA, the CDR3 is TGTGCCAGCAGTTACGACCGCCAGGGGTACGAGCAGTACTTC.

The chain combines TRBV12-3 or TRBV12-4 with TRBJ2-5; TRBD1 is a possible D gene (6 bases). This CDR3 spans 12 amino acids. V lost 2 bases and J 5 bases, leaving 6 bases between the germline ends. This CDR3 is CASSLRGETQYF. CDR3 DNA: TGTGCCAGCAGTTTAAGGGGGGAGACCCAGTACTTC.

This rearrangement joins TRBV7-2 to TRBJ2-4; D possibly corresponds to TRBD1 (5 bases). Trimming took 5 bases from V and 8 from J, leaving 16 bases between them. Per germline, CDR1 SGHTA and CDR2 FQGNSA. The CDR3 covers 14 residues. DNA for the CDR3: TGTGCCAGCAGCCCCTCCCACAGGTTGGACATTCAGTACTTC. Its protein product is CASSPSHRLDIQYF.

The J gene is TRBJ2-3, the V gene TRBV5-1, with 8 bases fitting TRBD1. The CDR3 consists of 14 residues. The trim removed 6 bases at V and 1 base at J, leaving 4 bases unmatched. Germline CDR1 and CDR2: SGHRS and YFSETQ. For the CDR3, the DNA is TGCGCCAGCATGGGGACAGGCGGCACAGATACGCAGTATTTT. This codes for CASMGTGGTDTQYF.

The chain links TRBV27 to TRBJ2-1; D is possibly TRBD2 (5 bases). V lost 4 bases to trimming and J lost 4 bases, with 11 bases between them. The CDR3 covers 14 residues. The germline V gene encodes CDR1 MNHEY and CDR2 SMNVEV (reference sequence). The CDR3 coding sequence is TGTGCCAGCAGTTCTGGAGGTTCTTACAATGAGCAGTTCTTC. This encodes CASSSGGSYNEQFF.

The CDR3, as DNA: TGTGCCAGCAGTTACGACGACTCCCAGCCCCAGCATTTT. Its protein is CASSYDDSQPQHF. V is TRBV6-2 or TRBV6-3 and J is TRBJ1-5; D unclear. CDR3 length equals 13 residues. Trimming left V 2 bases short and J 7 bases short, with 9 bases between. Germline lookup yields CDR1 MNHEY and CDR2 SVGEGT.

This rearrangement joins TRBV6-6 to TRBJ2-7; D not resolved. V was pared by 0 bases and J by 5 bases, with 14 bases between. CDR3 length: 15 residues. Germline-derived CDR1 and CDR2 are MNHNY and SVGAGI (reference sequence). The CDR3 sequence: CASSYSPEPTHEQYF. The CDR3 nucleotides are TGTGCCAGCAGTTACTCGCCGGAGCCGACTCACGAGCAGTACTTC.

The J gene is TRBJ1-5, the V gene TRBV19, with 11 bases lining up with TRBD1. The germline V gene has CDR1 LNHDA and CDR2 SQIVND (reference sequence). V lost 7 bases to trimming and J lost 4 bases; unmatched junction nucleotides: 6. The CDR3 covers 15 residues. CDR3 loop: CASTGQGARNQPQHF. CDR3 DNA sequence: TGTGCCAGTACAGGACAGGGGGCGCGGAATCAGCCCCAGCATTTT.

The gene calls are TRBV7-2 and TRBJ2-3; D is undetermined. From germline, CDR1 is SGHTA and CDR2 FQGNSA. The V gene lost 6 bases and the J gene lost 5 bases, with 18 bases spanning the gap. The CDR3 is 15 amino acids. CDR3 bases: TGTGCCAGCAGTGAAGCAGGCCCCGGTTTAGATACGCAGTATTTT. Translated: CASSEAGPGLDTQYF.

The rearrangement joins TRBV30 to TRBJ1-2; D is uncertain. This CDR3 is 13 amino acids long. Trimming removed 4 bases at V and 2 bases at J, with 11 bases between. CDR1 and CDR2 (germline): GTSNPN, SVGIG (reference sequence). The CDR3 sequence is CAWNLRPNYGYTF. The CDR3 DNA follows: TGTGCCTGGAATCTACGCCCCAACTATGGCTACACCTTC.

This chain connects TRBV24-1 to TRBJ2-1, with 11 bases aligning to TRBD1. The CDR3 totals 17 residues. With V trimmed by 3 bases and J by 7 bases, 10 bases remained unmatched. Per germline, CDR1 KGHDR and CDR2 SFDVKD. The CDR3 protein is CATSDTNPGQGENEQFF. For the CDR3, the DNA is TGTGCCACCAGTGATACAAATCCGGGACAGGGGGAAAATGAGCAGTTCTTC.